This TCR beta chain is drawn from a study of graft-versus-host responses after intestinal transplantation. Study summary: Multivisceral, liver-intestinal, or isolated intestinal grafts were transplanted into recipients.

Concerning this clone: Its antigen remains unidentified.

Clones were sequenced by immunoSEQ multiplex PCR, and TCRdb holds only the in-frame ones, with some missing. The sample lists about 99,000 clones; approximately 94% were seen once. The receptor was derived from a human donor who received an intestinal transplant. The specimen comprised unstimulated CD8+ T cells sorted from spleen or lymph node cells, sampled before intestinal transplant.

CDR3 bases: TGTGCCAGCAGCTTAGCTCAGGGGTACGCAATAGGCGAGCAGTACTTC. Protein product: CASSLAQGYAIGEQYF. The chain links TRBV7-8 to TRBJ2-7; D may be TRBD1 (6 bases). Trimming took off 0 bases at V and 6 bases at J, with 18 bases between the two ends. This CDR3 spans 16 amino acids. Germline loops: CDR1 SGHVS, CDR2 FQNEAQ.